This TCR beta chain was documented in a study of blood T cells in healthy people across ages. Study in general: About one barcoded beta molecule per two T cells was captured by template switching.

The amount of total RNA extracted per sample was at least 5.5 micrograms. This clonotype was counted only a few times. The antigen is unknown. V lost 0 bases and J lost 0, with 12 bases in between. CDR3 length: 17 amino acids. The germline V gene encodes CDR1 MNHEY and CDR2 SMNVEV (reference sequence). Notes on the study in general: Naive CD4+ cell counts and diversity both ran higher in long-lived than in aged donors.

It was with a sample-barcoded 5' primer and a J-beta primer mix that a second PCR of roughly 7 to 12 cycles was run. TCRdb itself ran the 5' RACE reads through MiXCR, one entry per CDR3 protein. The profile shows roughly 1,000,000 distinct CDR3 sequences, roughly 24% of them singletons. Another study also made use of these data, one on T cells of mothers and their children. That source notes: No T cell clones of persistent microchimeric origin were detected.

V usage is TRBV27 and J usage is TRBJ2-1; a possible D gene is TRBD2 (6 bases). The receptor comes from a girl aged 2-10 years in good health. The sample comprised blood. The CDR3 is CASSLSDGRSSYNEQFF. As DNA, the CDR3 is TGTGCCAGCAGTTTATCTGATGGGAGGAGCTCCTACAATGAGCAGTTCTTC.